These T cell receptor beta chains were read from a single sample in a study of T cell responses to AZD1222 COVID-19 vaccine. The method was immunoSEQ multiplex PCR; TCRdb's version includes in-frame clones alone and lacks a portion of them. The sample records 100,000 to 150,000 clones, around 92% being singletons. Sample: peripheral blood, taken on day 0 of AZD1222 vaccination. The receptor source for this set is an adult in good health. Each CDR3 is given with its conserved first and last residue. The D gene is left open where the match is weak. Size values are once, few and many counts, or a class for expanded clones, and some rows have none.

len | d_gene | j_gene | abundance | v_gene | CDR3nt | CDR3aa
13 | NA | TRBJ2-7 | NA | TRBV9 | TGTGCCAGCCGGGCGGGTCCACCCTACGAGCAGTACTTC | CASRAGPPYEQYF
15 | NA | TRBJ1-2 | NA | TRBV18 | TGTGCCAGCTCACAGTTCCGGGACGGGCCCTATGGCTACACCTTC | CASSQFRDGPYGYTF
15 | TRBD2 | TRBJ2-1 | once | TRBV11-3 | TGTGCCAGCAGCTCACGAGCGGGAGGGAACAATGAGCAGTTCTTC | CASSSRAGGNNEQFF
15 | TRBD2 | TRBJ2-7 | NA | TRBV9 | TGTGCCAGCAGCGTAGGTGCTAGCGGTACATACGAGCAGTACTTC | CASSVGASGTYEQYF
17 | NA | TRBJ2-7 | NA | TRBV19 | TGTGCCAGTAGTATGGTGGCTAGGAGGGTACTCAACTACGAGCAGTACTTC | CASSMVARRVLNYEQYF
13 | NA | TRBJ2-3 | NA | TRBV7-9 | TGTGCCAGCAGGGATTACCCACTGGATACGCAGTATTTT | CASRDYPLDTQYF
15 | NA | TRBJ2-5 | NA | TRBV11-2 | TGTGCCAGCAGCTTAATTCGGGAGAGTAGCGAGACCCAGTACTTC | CASSLIRESSETQYF
14 | NA | TRBJ1-1 | NA | TRBV6-6 | TGTGCCAGCAGCCGCCCCGGCCGGGGCACTGAAGCTTTCTTT | CASSRPGRGTEAFF
14 | TRBD2 | TRBJ2-1 | NA | TRBV6-5 | TGTGCCAGCATCCTAGCGGGAGGGCCGGATGAGCAGTTCTTC | CASILAGGPDEQFF
15 | NA | TRBJ2-7 | NA | TRBV4-3 | TGCGCCAGCAGCCAAGGAAACAGGGGGGGCTACGAGCAGTACTTC | CASSQGNRGGYEQYF
13 | NA | TRBJ1-1 | once | TRBV28 | TGTGCCAGCAGTTTCGGAGGGGACACTGAAGCTTTCTTT | CASSFGGDTEAFF
13 | NA | TRBJ1-1 | NA | TRBV6-5 | TGTGCCAGCAGTTCCGGGACCAACACTGAAGCTTTCTTT | CASSSGTNTEAFF
11 | NA | TRBJ2-7 | NA | TRBV7-6 | TGTGCCAGCAGCTTAGTGGGGGGCCCGTACTTC | CASSLVGGPYF
15 | TRBD2 | TRBJ2-4 | NA | TRBV28 | TGTGCCAGCAGTTTAGAGACTAGCGGGACGACGTTGGTGTACTTC | CASSLETSGTTLVYF
12 | NA | TRBJ1-2 | NA | TRBV7-2 | TGTGCCAGCAGCTTAGATCAGGCCCCCTCCACCTTC | CASSLDQAPSTF
15 | TRBD2 | TRBJ2-7 | NA | TRBV7-3 | TGTGCCAGCAGCTTATCCAGCGGGAGGCTTGACGAGCAGTACTTC | CASSLSSGRLDEQYF
16 | NA | TRBJ2-2 | once | TRBV28 | TGTGCCAGCAGTCGATCAAGGGAAGGGAACACCGGGGAGCTGTTTTTT | CASSRSREGNTGELFF
15 | NA | TRBJ2-3 | NA | TRBV29-1 | TGCAGCGTTGAAGATGTGGCTACCCTCACAGATACGCAGTATTTT | CSVEDVATLTDTQYF
15 | NA | TRBJ2-1 | NA | TRBV11-2 | TGTGCCAGCAGCTTAATCACAAAATCGCCCAATGAGCAGTTCTTC | CASSLITKSPNEQFF
13 | NA | TRBJ2-4 | NA | TRBV11-2 | TGTGCCAGCAGCTTAGTGTGGGAAAACATTCAGTACTTC | CASSLVWENIQYF
16 | NA | TRBJ1-5 | NA | TRBV7-8 | TGTGCCAGCAGCTTATTACCTGTATATAGCAATCAGCCCCAGCATTTT | CASSLLPVYSNQPQHF
16 | TRBD1 | TRBJ1-5 | once | TRBV27 | TGTGCCAGCAGTTTATCCGGCAGGGGGCAAGGACAGCCCCAGCATTTT | CASSLSGRGQGQPQHF
15 | NA | TRBJ2-7 | NA | TRBV19 | TGTGCCAGTAGTATAGGAGGGCTAGTACCCTACGAGCAGTACTTC | CASSIGGLVPYEQYF
16 | NA | TRBJ2-2 | once | TRBV18 | TGTGCCAGCTCACCGGAGGGGCCCGCGAACACCGGGGAGCTGTTTTTT | CASSPEGPANTGELFF
14 | NA | TRBJ2-1 | NA | TRBV15 | TGTGCCACCAGCAGGGACCCCCCTCGCCAACCTCTGTTCTTC | CATSRDPPRQPLFF
18 | NA | TRBJ2-5 | NA | TRBV30 | TGTGCCTGGACCTCCCGGGGATTTGAGGGGTCTCGCCAAGAGACCCAGTACTTC | CAWTSRGFEGSRQETQYF
18 | TRBD2 | TRBJ2-2 | NA | TRBV7-3 | TGTGCCAGCAGCCCATACTCAGCGGGAGGGCGGGATACCGGGGAGCTGTTTTTT | CASSPYSAGGRDTGELFF
15 | TRBD2 | TRBJ2-7 | NA | TRBV7-6 | TGTGCCAGCAGCTTAGGGCGGGGGTACTCCTACGAGCAGTACTTC | CASSLGRGYSYEQYF
14 | NA | TRBJ1-1 | NA | TRBV15 | TGTGCCACCAGCAGAGATTCAGGAGACACTGAAGCTTTCTTT | CATSRDSGDTEAFF
14 | NA | TRBJ1-3 | NA | TRBV30 | TGTGCCTGGAGTAAGATGGCAGGGGCCCGGCGGGTATATTTT | CAWSKMAGARRVYF
11 | NA | TRBJ2-7 | NA | TRBV6-1 | TGTGCCAGCAGTGAAACTTGGGCGCAGTACTTC | CASSETWAQYF